This T cell receptor (beta chain) was recovered during a study of CXCR4 blockade with PD-1 therapy in pancreatic cancer. The study, taken as a whole, reports: Without paired alpha-beta data, shared specificity of dominant clones is unconfirmed.

Trimming stripped 6 bases from V and 8 bases from J, with 14 bases between. Germline V gene lookup returns CDR1 MGHDK and CDR2 SYGVNS. This CDR3 has 13 residues. Patients who provided the archived tumor blocks had not received neoadjuvant therapy before surgery. Note on this clone: Its antigen is currently unknown.

Some clones are missing from TCRdb's copy, which holds only in-frame ones; the method was immunoSEQ multiplex PCR. The table has around 15,000 clones, about two thirds seen once; the top ten hold roughly 6%. The receptor was isolated from a human donor with pancreatic ductal adenocarcinoma. Sequencing was carried out using tumor tissue. The chain carries TRBV25-1 and TRBJ2-1, with D perhaps given as TRBD1 or TRBD2 (7 bases each). The CDR3: CASRGGGGDEQFF. The CDR3 DNA follows: TGTGCCAGCAGAGGGGGAGGGGGCGATGAGCAGTTCTTC. The variable domain in full, completed from reference TRBV25-1 and TRBJ2-1, reads EADIYQTPRYLVIGTGKKITLECSQTMGHDKMYWYQQDPGMELHLIHYSYGVNSTEKGDLSSESTVSRIRTEHFPLTLESARPSHTSQYLCASRGGGGDEQFFGPGTRLTVL.